This T cell receptor (beta chain) stems from a study of low-dose radiotherapy and immunotherapy resistance in tumors. About the study: Patients were given intravenous nivolumab 240 mg every two weeks plus ipilimumab 1 mg/kg every six weeks. Administration of intravenous cyclophosphamide at 200 mg/m2 took place every two weeks, one day before radiation and immunotherapy.

With a V-primer adapter and a constant-region primer, TCRs were amplified for roughly 20 PCR cycles. In TCRdb, the reads were re-called with MiXCR into one record per CDR3 protein. The data contain some 53,000 distinct CDR3 sequences, roughly 31% of them seen just once; the ten biggest clones take up 8.2%. Time point meaning: after trial treatment. The treatment is: LDRT plus nivolumab, ipilimumab, low-dose cyclophosphamide and aspirin (RACIN trial). Germline V gene data show CDR1 as SGHAT and CDR2 as FQNNGV. The CDR3 totals 13 residues. V was pared by 1 base and J by 7 bases, with 4 bases of the junction left unmatched.

The chain couples TRBV11-2 to TRBJ2-7, with 7 bases lining up with TRBD2. This specimen consisted of PBMCs, obtained after low-dose radiotherapy plus immunotherapy. The TCR comes from a male donor with rectosigmoid adenocarcinoma. CDR3 DNA sequence: TGTGCCAGCAGCTTAGGTCTAGCGGCGGAGCAGTACTTC. Residues: CASSLGLAAEQYF.